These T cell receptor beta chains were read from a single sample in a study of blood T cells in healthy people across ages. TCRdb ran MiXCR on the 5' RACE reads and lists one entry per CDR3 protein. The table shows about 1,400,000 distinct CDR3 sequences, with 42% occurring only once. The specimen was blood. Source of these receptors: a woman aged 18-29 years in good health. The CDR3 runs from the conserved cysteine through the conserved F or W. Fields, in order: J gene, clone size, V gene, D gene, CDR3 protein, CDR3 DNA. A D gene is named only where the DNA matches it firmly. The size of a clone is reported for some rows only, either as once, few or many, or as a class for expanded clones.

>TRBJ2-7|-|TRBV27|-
CASYPRGVPHRRHGGYEQYF
TGTGCCAGCTACCCGAGAGGGGTTCCGCATAGGAGGCATGGAGGCTACGAGCAGTACTTC
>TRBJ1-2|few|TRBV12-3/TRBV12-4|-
CASSLWDGYYGYTF
TGTGCCAGCAGTTTATGGGACGGTTACTATGGCTACACCTTC
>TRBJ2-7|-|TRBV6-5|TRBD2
CASSRVAGSSYNEQYF
TGTGCCAGCAGTCGGGTAGCGGGTAGCTCCTACAATGAGCAGTACTTC
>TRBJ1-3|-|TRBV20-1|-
CSARGSGLGGNTIYF
TGCAGTGCTAGGGGCTCGGGACTGGGGGGAAACACCATATATTTT
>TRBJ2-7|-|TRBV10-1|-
CASRARQVTEQYF
TGCGCCAGCAGGGCGAGACAGGTGACCGAGCAGTACTTC
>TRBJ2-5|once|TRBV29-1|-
CSVDNIKGSNYNEQYF
TGCAGCGTTGACAACATTAAGGGTTCCAATTACAATGAGCAGTACTTC
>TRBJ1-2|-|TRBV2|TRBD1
CASSELGTAPSNYGYTF
TGTGCCAGCAGTGAATTGGGGACAGCACCCTCTAACTATGGCTACACCTTC
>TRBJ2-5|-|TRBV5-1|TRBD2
CASKNRAGINEQYF
TGCGCCAGCAAAAATCGAGCGGGAATAAATGAGCAGTACTTC
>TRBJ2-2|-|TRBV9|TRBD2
CASSYSGRALDTGELFF
TGTGCCAGCTCGTACAGCGGGAGGGCCTTGGACACCGGGGAGCTGTTTTTT
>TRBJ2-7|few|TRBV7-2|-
CASSFDASYEQYF
TGTGCCAGCAGCTTTGACGCTTCCTACGAGCAGTACTTC
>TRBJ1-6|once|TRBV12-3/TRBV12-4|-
CASSFGSLAHSPLHF
TGTGCCAGCAGTTTCGGGAGTCTAGCACATTCACCCCTCCACTTT
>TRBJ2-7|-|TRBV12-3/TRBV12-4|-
CASSITGKESYEQYF
TGTGCCAGCAGTATAACAGGGAAAGAGTCCTACGAGCAGTACTTC
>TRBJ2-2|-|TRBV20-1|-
CSASPGRGHTGELFF
TGCAGTGCTAGCCCCGGGAGGGGGCATACCGGGGAGCTGTTTTTT
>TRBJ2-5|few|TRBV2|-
CASTVIAGETQYF
TGTGCCAGCACAGTTATCGCAGGGGAGACCCAGTACTTC